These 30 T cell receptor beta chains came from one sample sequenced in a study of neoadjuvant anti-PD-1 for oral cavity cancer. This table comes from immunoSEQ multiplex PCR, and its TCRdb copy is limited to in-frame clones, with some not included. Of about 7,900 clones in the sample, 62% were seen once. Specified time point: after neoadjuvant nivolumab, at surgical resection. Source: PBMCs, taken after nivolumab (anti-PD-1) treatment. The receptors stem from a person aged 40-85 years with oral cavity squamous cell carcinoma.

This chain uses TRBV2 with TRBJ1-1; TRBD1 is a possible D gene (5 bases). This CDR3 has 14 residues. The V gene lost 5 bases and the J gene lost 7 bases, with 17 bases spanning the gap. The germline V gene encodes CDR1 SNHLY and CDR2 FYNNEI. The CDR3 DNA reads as TGTGCCAGCAGTCCTAGGACGGGGGAGGTTGAAGCTTTCTTT. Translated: CASSPRTGEVEAFF.

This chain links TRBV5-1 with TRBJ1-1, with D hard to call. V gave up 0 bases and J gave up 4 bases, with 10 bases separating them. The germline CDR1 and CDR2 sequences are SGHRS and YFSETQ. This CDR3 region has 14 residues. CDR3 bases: TGCGCCAGCAGCTTGGGGGAGGGAGGCACTGAAGCTTTCTTT. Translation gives CASSLGEGGTEAFF.

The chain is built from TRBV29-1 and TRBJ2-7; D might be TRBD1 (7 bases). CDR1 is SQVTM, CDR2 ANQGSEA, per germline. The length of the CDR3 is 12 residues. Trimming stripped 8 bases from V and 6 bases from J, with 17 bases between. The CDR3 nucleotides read TGCAGCTGTGACAGGGCGGGGTCCGAGCAGTACTTC. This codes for CSCDRAGSEQYF.

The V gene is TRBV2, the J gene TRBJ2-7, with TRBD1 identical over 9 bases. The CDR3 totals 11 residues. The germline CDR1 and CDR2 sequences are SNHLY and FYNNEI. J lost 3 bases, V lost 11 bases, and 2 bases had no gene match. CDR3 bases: TGTGCCGGGGGACAGGGCTACGAGCAGTACTTC. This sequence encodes CAGGQGYEQYF.

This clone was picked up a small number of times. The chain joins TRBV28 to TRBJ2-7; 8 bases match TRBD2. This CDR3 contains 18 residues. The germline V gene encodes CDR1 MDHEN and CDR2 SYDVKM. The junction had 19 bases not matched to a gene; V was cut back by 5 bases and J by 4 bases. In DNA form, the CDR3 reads TGTGCCAGCAGTAGAGGTGCGGGGGGTCGTTCCTCTCTATACGAGCAGTACTTC. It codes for CASSRGAGGRSSLYEQYF.

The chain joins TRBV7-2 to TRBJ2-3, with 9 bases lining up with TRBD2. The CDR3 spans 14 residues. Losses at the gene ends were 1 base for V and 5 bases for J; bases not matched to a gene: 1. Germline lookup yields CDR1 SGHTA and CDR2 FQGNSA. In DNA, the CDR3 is TGTGCCAGCAGCTTAGTGCGGGGGGGAGATACGCAGTATTTT. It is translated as CASSLVRGGDTQYF. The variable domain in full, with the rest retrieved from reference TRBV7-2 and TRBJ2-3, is GAGVSQSPSNKVTEKGKDVELRCDPISGHTALYWYRQSLGQGLEFLIYFQGNSAPDKSGLPSDRFSAERTGGSVSTLTIQRTQQEDSAVYLCASSLVRGGDTQYFGPGTRLTVL.

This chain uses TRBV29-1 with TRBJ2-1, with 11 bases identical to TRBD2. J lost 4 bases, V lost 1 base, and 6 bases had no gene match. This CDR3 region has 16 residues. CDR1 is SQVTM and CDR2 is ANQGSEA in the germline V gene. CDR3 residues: CSVEVSSGGIYNEQFF. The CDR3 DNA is TGCAGCGTTGAAGTGTCTAGCGGGGGGATTTACAATGAGCAGTTCTTC.

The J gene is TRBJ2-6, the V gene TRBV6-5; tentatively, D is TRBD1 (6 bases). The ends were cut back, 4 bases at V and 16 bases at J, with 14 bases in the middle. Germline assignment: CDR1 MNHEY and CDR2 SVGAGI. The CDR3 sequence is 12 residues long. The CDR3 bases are TGTGCCAGCAGTTCCGCCGGACAGAAGCTGACTTTC. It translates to CASSSAGQKLTF.

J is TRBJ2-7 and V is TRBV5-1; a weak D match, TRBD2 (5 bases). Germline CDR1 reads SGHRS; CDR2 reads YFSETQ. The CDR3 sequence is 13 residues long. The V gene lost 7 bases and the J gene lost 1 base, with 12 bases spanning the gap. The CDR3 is CASCPGESYEQYF. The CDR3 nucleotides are TGCGCCAGCTGTCCCGGGGAATCCTACGAGCAGTACTTC.

Written as DNA, the CDR3 is TGTGCCACCAGCAGGGACGGACAGTGGAACGTCCTGACTTTC. It translates to CATSRDGQWNVLTF. The rearrangement joins TRBV15 to TRBJ2-6; the D gene is possibly TRBD1 (6 bases). CDR3 length: 14 amino acids. V was trimmed by 3 bases and J by 10 bases, leaving 13 bases between them. Germline V CDR1 and CDR2: LNHNV, YYDKDF (reference sequence).

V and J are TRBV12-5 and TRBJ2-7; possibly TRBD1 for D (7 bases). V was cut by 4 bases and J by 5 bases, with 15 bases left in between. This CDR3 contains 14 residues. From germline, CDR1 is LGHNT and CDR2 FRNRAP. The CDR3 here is CASGSPGGIHEQYF. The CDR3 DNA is TGTGCTAGTGGTTCCCCAGGGGGGATCCACGAGCAGTACTTC.

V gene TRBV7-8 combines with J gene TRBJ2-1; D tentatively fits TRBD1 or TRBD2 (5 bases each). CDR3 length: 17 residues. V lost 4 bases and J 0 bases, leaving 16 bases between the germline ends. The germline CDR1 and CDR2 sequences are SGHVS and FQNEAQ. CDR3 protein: CASSSPYGAGSYNEQFF. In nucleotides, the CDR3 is TGTGCCAGCAGCTCGCCCTACGGGGCCGGCTCCTACAATGAGCAGTTCTTC.

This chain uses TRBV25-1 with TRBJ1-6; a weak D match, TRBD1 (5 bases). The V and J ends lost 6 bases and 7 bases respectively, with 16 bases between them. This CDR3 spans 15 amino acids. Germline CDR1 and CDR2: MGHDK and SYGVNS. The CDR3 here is CASSGRQGLNSPLHF. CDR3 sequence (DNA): TGTGCCAGCAGCGGGAGGCAGGGCCTCAATTCACCCCTCCACTTT.

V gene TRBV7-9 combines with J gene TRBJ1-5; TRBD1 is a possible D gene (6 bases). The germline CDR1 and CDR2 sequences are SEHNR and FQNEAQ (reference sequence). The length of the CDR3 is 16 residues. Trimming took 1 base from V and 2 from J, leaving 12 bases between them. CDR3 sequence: CASSLGQGLRNQPQHF. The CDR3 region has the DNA TGTGCCAGCAGCTTAGGGCAGGGGTTACGCAATCAGCCCCAGCATTTT.

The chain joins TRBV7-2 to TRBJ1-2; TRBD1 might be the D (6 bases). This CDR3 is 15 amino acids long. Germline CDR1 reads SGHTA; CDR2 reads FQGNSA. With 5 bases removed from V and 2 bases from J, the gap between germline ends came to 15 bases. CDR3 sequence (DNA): TGTGCCAGCAGCCTAGGGCGGGGGCTGAACTATGGCTACACCTTC. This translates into CASSLGRGLNYGYTF.

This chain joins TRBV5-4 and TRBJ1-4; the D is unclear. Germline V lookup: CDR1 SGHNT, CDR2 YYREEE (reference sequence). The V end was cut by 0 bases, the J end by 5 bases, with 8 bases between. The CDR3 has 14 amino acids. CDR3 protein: CASSLDSRNEKLFF. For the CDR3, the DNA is TGTGCCAGCAGCTTGGACAGTCGGAATGAAAAACTGTTTTTT.

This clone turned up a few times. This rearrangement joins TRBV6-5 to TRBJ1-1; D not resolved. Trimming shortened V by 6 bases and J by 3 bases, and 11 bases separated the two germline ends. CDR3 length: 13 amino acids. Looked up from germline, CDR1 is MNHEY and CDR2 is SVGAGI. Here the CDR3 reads CASSAREYTEAFF. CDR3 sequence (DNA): TGTGCCAGCAGCGCGAGGGAATACACTGAAGCTTTCTTT.

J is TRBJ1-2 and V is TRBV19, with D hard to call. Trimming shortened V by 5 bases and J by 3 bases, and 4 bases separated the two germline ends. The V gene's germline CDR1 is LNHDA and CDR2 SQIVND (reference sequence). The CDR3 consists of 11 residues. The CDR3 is CASSEHYGYTF. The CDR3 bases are TGTGCCAGTAGTGAACACTATGGCTACACCTTC.

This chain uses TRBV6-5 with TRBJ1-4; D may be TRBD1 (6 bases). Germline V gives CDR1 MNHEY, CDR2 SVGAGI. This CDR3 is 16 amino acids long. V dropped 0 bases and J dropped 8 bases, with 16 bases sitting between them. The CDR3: CASSYSAEGVIEKLFF. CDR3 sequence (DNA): TGTGCCAGCAGTTACTCAGCGGAGGGGGTTATAGAAAAACTGTTTTTT.

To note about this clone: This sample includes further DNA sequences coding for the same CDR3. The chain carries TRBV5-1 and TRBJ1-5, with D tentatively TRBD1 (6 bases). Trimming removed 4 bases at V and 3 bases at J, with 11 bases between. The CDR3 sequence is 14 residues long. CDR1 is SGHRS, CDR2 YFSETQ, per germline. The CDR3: CASSETGPNQPQHF. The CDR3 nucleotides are TGCGCCAGCAGCGAGACAGGACCCAATCAGCCCCAGCATTTT.

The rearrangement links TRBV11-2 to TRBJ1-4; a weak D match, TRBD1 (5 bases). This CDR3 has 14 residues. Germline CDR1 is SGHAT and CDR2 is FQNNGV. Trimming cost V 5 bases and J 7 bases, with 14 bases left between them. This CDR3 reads CASSGWDSGEKLFF. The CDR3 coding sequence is TGTGCCAGCAGCGGGTGGGACTCGGGTGAAAAACTGTTTTTT. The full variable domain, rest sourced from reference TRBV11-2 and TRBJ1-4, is EAGVAQSPRYKIIEKRQSVAFWCNPISGHATLYWYQQILGQGPKLLIQFQNNGVVDDSQLPKDRFSAERLKGVDSTLKIQPAKLEDSAVYLCASSGWDSGEKLFFGSGTQLSVL.

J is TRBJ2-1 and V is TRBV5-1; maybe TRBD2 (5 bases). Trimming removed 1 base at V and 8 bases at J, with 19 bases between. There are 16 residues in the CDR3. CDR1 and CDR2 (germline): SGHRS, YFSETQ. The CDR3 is CASSLPSGTNWDEQFF. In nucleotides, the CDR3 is TGCGCCAGCAGCTTGCCTTCGGGAACCAACTGGGATGAGCAGTTCTTC.

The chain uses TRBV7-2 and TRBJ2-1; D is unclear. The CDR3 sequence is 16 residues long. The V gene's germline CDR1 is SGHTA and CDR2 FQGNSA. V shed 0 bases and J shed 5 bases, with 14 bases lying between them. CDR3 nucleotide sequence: TGTGCCAGCAGCTTAGCGATAGGATGGCCCAACAATGAGCAGTTCTTC. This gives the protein CASSLAIGWPNNEQFF.

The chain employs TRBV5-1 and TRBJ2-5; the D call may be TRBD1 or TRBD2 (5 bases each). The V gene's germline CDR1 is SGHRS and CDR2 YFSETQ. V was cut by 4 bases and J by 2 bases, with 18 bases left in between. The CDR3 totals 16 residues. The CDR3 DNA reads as TGCGCCAGCAGCCCGGGTCCTTCCGGGACGCAAGAGACCCAGTACTTC. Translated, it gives CASSPGPSGTQETQYF.

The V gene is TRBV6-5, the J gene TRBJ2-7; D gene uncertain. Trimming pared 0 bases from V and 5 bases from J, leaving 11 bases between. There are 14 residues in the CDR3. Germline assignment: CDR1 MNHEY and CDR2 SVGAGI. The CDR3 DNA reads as TGTGCCAGCAGTTACTCGAAGGGTAAGAACGAGCAGTACTTC. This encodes CASSYSKGKNEQYF.

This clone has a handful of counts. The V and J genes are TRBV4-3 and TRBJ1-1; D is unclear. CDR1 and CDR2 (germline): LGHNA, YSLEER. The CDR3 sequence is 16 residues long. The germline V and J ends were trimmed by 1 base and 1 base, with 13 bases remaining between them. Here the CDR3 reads CASSQGLGGQNTEAFF. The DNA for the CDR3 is TGCGCCAGCAGCCAAGGACTGGGCGGCCAGAACACTGAAGCTTTCTTT.

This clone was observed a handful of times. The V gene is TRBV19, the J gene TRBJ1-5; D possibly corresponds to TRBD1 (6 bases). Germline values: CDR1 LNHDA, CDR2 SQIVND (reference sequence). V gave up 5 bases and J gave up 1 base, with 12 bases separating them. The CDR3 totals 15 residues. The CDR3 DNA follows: TGTGCCAGTAGTTCCTCAGGGGTGAGCAATCAGCCCCAGCATTTT. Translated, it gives CASSSSGVSNQPQHF.

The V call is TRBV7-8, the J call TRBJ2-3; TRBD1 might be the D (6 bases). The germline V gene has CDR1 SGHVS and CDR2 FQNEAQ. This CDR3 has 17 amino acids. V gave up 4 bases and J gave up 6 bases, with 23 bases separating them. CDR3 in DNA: TGTGCCAGCAGCTCCTATCCCAGGGACACCTCTCAGGATACGCAGTATTTT. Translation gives CASSSYPRDTSQDTQYF.

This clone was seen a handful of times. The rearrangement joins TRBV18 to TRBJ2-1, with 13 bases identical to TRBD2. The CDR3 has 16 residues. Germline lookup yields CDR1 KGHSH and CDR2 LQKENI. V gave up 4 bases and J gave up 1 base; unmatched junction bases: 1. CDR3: CASSRLAGGSYNEQFF. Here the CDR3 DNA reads TGTGCCAGCTCACGACTAGCGGGGGGTTCCTACAATGAGCAGTTCTTC. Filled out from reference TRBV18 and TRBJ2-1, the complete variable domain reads NAGVMQNPRHLVRRRGQEARLRCSPMKGHSHVYWYRQLPEEGLKFMVYLQKENIIDESGMPKERFSAEFPKEGPSILRIQQVVRGDSAAYFCASSRLAGGSYNEQFFGPGTRLTVL.

The CDR3: CAMRGRSSTDTQYF. CDR3 DNA sequence: TGTGCCATGAGGGGCCGTTCTAGCACAGATACGCAGTATTTT. The rearrangement links TRBV10-3 to TRBJ2-3, with D possibly being TRBD1 or TRBD2 (5 bases each). V lost 9 bases, J lost 0 bases, and 13 bases lay in between. This CDR3 comprises 14 residues. Looked up from germline, CDR1 is ENHRY and CDR2 is SYGVKD.